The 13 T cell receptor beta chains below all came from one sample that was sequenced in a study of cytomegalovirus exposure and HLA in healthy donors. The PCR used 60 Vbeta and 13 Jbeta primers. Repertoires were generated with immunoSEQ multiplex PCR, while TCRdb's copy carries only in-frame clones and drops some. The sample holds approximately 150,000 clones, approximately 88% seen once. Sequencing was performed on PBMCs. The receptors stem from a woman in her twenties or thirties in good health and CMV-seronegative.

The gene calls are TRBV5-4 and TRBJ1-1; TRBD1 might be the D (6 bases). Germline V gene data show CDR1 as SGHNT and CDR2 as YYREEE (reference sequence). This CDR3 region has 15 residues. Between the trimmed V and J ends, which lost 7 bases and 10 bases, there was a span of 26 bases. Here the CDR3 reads CASSLPGTQRSGAFF. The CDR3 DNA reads TGTGCCAGCTCACTTCCAGGGACACAACGATCGGGAGCTTTCTTT.

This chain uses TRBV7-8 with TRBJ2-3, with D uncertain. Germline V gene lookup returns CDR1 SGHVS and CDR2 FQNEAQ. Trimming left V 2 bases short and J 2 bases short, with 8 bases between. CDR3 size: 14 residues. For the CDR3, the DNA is TGTGCCAGCAGCTTAATAGCCTACACAGATACGCAGTATTTT. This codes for CASSLIAYTDTQYF.

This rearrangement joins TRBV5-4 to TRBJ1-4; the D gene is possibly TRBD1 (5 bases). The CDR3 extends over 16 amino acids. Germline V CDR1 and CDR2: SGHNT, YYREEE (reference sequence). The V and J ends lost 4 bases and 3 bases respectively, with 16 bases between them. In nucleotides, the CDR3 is TGTGCCAGCAGCAACGACGGGCGGGGCCCTAATGAAAAACTGTTTTTT. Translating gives CASSNDGRGPNEKLFF.

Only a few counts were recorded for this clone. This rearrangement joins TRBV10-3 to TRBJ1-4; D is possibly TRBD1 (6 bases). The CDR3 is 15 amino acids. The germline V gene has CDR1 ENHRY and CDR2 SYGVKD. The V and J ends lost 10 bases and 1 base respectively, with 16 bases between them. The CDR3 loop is CATRTGGGTNEKLFF. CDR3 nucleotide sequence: TGTGCCACCCGGACGGGAGGGGGAACTAATGAAAAACTGTTTTTT.

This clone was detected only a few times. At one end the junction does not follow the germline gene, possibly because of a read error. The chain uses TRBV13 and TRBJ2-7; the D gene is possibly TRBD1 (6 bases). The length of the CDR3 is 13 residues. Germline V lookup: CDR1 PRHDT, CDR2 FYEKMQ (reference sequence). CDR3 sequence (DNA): TGTGCCAGCAGCCCTGACAGGAGACAACAATCTCAGTTC. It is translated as CASSPDRRQQSQF.

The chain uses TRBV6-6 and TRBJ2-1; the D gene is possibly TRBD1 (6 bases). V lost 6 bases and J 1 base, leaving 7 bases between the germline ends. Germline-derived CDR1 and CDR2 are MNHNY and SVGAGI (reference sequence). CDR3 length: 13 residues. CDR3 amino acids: CASRDSSYNEQFF. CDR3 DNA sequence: TGTGCCAGCAGGGACAGTTCCTACAATGAGCAGTTCTTC.

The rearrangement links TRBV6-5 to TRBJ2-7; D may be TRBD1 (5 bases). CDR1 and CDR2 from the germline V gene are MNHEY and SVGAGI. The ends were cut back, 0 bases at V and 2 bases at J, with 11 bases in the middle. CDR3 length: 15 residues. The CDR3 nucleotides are TGTGCCAGCAGTTACTCGCGAGACAGAACCTACGAGCAGTACTTC. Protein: CASSYSRDRTYEQYF.

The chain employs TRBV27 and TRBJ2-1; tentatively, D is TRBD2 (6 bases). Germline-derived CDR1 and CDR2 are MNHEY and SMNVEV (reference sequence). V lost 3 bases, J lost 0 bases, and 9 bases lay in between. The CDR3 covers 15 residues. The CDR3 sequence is CASSFGSGSYNEQFF. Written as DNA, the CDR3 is TGTGCCAGCAGTTTTGGTAGCGGCTCCTACAATGAGCAGTTCTTC.

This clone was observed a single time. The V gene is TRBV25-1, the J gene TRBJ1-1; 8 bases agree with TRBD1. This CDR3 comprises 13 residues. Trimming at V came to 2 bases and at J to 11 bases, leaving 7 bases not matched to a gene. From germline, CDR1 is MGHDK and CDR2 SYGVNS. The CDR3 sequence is CASSEQDRVGAFF. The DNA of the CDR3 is TGTGCCAGCAGTGAACAGGACAGGGTGGGGGCTTTCTTT.

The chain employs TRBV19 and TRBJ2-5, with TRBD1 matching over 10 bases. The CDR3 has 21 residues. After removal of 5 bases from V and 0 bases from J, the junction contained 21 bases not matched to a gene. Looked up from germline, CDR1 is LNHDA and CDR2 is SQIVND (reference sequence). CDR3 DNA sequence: TGTGCCAGTAGTCGACAGGGGGCCCCTCTCCCCGTGCGATCCCACCAAGAGACCCAGTACTTC. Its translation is CASSRQGAPLPVRSHQETQYF.

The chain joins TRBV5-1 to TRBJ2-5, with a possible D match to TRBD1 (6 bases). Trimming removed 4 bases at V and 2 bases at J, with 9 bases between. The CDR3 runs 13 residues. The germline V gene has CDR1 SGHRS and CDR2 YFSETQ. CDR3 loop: CASSEGQQETQYF. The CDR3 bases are TGCGCCAGCAGCGAAGGACAGCAAGAGACCCAGTACTTC.

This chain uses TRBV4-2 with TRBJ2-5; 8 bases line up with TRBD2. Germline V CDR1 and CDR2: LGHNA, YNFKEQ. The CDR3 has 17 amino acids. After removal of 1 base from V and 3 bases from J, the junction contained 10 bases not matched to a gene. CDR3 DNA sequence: TGTGCCAGCAGCCAAGCCCGGGGGAGCGGGGGAGAAGAGACCCAGTACTTC. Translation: CASSQARGSGGEETQYF.

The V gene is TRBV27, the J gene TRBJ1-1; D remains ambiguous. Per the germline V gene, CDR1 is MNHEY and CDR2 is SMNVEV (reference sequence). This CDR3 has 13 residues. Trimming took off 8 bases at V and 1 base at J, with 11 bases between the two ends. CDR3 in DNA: TGTGCCAGCCGACTCGGCGGGAACACTGAAGCTTTCTTT. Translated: CASRLGGNTEAFF.